The T cell receptor beta chain under discussion was sequenced for a study of blood T cells in healthy people across ages. The study's findings and limits: CMV status of donors was not determined, possibly confounding expanded clonotype changes.

Regarding this clonotype: Its antigen is still unknown.

For the second PCR, which ran for roughly 6 to 12 cycles, a sample-barcoded 5' primer and a J-beta primer mix were used. Per sample, CDR3-containing paired-end reads numbered at least 2.5 million. TCRdb reanalysed the 5' RACE reads using MiXCR and keeps one entry per CDR3 protein. The sample carries roughly 1.9 million distinct CDR3 sequences, about 39% recorded once. The CDR3 sequence is 14 residues long. The germline V gene has CDR1 MNHNY and CDR2 SVGAGI (reference sequence). In terms of origin and age, donors were healthy Caucasian individuals from Russia aged roughly 6 to 90. Donors each provided roughly 9.6 milliliters of peripheral blood.

The receptor was isolated from a human donor in good health. The gene calls are TRBV6-6 and TRBJ2-4; TRBD2 agrees at 10 bases. With the DNA end fitting TRBJ2-7 better, the J assignment may be wrong. The source material was blood. CDR3 sequence reads: CASSCSGGTYEQYF. The CDR3, as DNA: TGTGCCAGCAGTTGTAGCGGGGGGACCTACGAGCAGTACTTC.